This T cell receptor beta chain came from a study of shared clonotypes between healthy human individuals. About the research overall: Per donor, CD8 memory used one plate, CD8 naive used two, CD4 memory used three and CD4 naive used three.

Trimming removed 2 bases from V and 5 bases from J; junction bases left unmatched: 17. The CDR3 is made up of 19 amino acids. From germline, CDR1 is SGHAT and CDR2 FQNNGV. At the deep level, the assay was run. Only in-frame clones appear in the TCRdb table, and some are missing; sequencing was by immunoSEQ multiplex PCR. The table has around 2.5 million clones, over 85% seen once. Study-wide points: Clonotype sharing among the donors was expected to vary with sequencing depth.

Comments on this clone: Its antigen is not identified.

V usage is TRBV11-2 and J usage is TRBJ2-2; 7 nucleotides line up with TRBD2. This TCR came from a man aged 18 to 30 in good health. Some clones in this sample may be carry-over from other donors' samples. The sample comprised naive CD4+ T cells from PBMCs. Subset defined: CD45RA+ positively selected. The CDR3: CASSLFGRSGALRTGELFF. The DNA of the CDR3 is TGTGCCAGCAGCTTATTTGGACGGAGCGGGGCCTTGAGGACCGGGGAGCTGTTTTTT.